This TCR beta chain stems from a study of blood T cell repertoires in COVID-19. Study-level background: Spain, Italy and the United States supplied samples that represented acute and convalescent COVID-19.

The CDR3 is made up of 16 amino acids. V lost 3 bases, J lost 5 bases, and 9 bases stayed unmatched. Germline lookup yields CDR1 LGHNA and CDR2 YSLEER. The protocol was immunoSEQ multiplex PCR, while the TCRdb copy is restricted to in-frame clones and leaves out a portion. The data contain about 68,000 clones, about nine tenths of them singletons. Sequencing input: peripheral blood. The chain is built from TRBV4-3 and TRBJ2-2, with TRBD1 matching over 7 bases. This sequence was found in a man aged 50 or older with active COVID-19. The CDR3 nucleotides are TGCGCCAGCAGCCAGGCAGGGGGATGGAGGACCGGGGAGCTGTTTTTT. Its protein is CASSQAGGWRTGELFF.